The 25 T cell receptor beta chains listed next were all sequenced from one sample in a study of shared clonotypes between healthy human individuals. Method: immunoSEQ multiplex PCR; TCRdb's copy keeps in-frame clones and lacks some. The sample lists about 2 million clones; over 85% were seen once. Material: naive CD4+ T cells sorted from blood. Described subset: CD45RA+ positively selected. Receptors were obtained from a man younger than 35 in good health.

The rearrangement links TRBV28 to TRBJ1-1, with D perhaps TRBD1 (5 bases). The CDR3 is 14 residues long. V was shortened by 5 bases and J by 3 bases, with 13 bases between the two germline ends. Germline V CDR1 and CDR2: MDHEN, SYDVKM. DNA for the CDR3: TGTGCCAGCAGTCTCAGTCTCAGGGACACTGAAGCTTTCTTT. The encoded protein is CASSLSLRDTEAFF.

The V gene is TRBV4-1, the J gene TRBJ2-3, with D perhaps TRBD2 (6 bases). This CDR3 is built from 14 residues. CDR1 MGHRA and CDR2 YSYEKL come from the germline V gene. Trimming took 2 bases from V and 1 from J, leaving 7 bases between them. The CDR3 DNA reads TGCGCCAGCAGCCAACCGGGGGGCACAGATACGCAGTATTTT. As protein: CASSQPGGTDTQYF.

For this clone: Other DNA sequences in this specimen translate into the identical CDR3. The chain joins TRBV5-1 to TRBJ1-2; 7 bases are shared with TRBD1. The CDR3 length is 13 residues. The junction had 7 bases not matched to a gene; V was cut back by 7 bases and J by 4 bases. In germline, CDR1 is SGHRS, CDR2 YFSETQ. CDR3 protein: CASSVGGGYGYTF. CDR3 nucleotides: TGCGCCAGCTCGGTAGGGGGCGGCTATGGCTACACCTTC.

This clone was counted a single time. This chain links TRBV28 with TRBJ1-1; 7 positions agree with TRBD1. Per the germline V gene, CDR1 is MDHEN and CDR2 is SYDVKM. V lost 2 bases and J lost 4; bases outside the gene matches: 7. The CDR3 is 15 residues long. The CDR3 protein is CASSLNVAGGTEAFF. In DNA, the CDR3 is TGTGCCAGCAGTTTAAATGTGGCAGGGGGCACTGAAGCTTTCTTT.

A word on this clone: The sample has other DNA sequences that encode this CDR3 too. The V call is TRBV18, the J call TRBJ1-1; D call uncertain. Germline V gene data show CDR1 as KGHSH and CDR2 as LQKENI. CDR3 length: 13 residues. V was cut by 3 bases and J by 3 bases, with 8 bases left in between. The CDR3 spells CASSPSRDTEAFF. In nucleotides, the CDR3 is TGTGCCAGCTCACCTTCGAGGGACACTGAAGCTTTCTTT. Full variable domain (rest looked up from reference TRBV18 and TRBJ1-1): NAGVMQNPRHLVRRRGQEARLRCSPMKGHSHVYWYRQLPEEGLKFMVYLQKENIIDESGMPKERFSAEFPKEGPSILRIQQVVRGDSAAYFCASSPSRDTEAFFGQGTRLTVV.

The rearrangement joins TRBV10-3 to TRBJ2-5; possibly TRBD1 for D (6 bases). The V gene lost 10 bases and the J gene lost 2 bases, with 11 bases spanning the gap. The CDR3 is 12 amino acids. CDR1 ENHRY and CDR2 SYGVKD come from the germline V gene. The CDR3 region has the DNA TGTGCCAGCAGGGGCGGTCAAGAGACCCAGTACTTC. This sequence encodes CASRGGQETQYF.

The V and J genes are TRBV19 and TRBJ2-3; D not certain. V lost 5 bases and J lost 4, with 7 bases in between. Per germline, CDR1 LNHDA and CDR2 SQIVND (reference sequence). This CDR3 has 12 amino acids. CDR3 amino acids: CASSPVPDTQYF. The CDR3 nucleotides are TGTGCCAGTAGTCCCGTCCCAGATACGCAGTATTTT. The entire variable domain, with the rest obtained from reference TRBV19 and TRBJ2-3, is as follows: DGGITQSPKYLFRKEGQNVTLSCEQNLNHDAMYWYRQDPGQGLRLIYYSQIVNDFQKGDIAEGYSVSREKKESFPLTVTSAQKNPTAFYLCASSPVPDTQYFGPGTRLTVL.

A word on this clone: The sample carries other DNA sequences with the same CDR3. This sequence joins TRBV6-6 and TRBJ2-7; either TRBD1 or TRBD2 may supply D (5 bases each). Trimming removed 0 bases from V and 2 bases from J, with 8 bases in between. Per the germline V gene, CDR1 is MNHNY and CDR2 is SVGAGI (reference sequence). This CDR3 comprises 14 residues. CDR3 amino acids: CASSYSRGPYEQYF. The CDR3 bases are TGTGCCAGCAGTTACTCTCGGGGCCCCTACGAGCAGTACTTC.

This chain links TRBV27 with TRBJ2-5; tentatively, D is TRBD2 (5 bases). From germline, CDR1 is MNHEY and CDR2 SMNVEV (reference sequence). V lost 6 bases to trimming and J lost 5 bases, with 16 bases between them. The CDR3 has 14 residues. CDR3 bases: TGTGCCAGCAGGCTACTTGAGGGCGGTGAGACCCAGTACTTC. Amino acid sequence: CASRLLEGGETQYF.

The chain links TRBV28 to TRBJ1-1; unclear D gene. The CDR3 has 13 amino acids. V lost 7 bases and J lost 4, with 13 bases in between. Germline loops: CDR1 MDHEN, CDR2 SYDVKM. In DNA, the CDR3 is TGTGCCAGCAATTCTGTTAGGGCCACTGAAGCTTTCTTT. Its translation: CASNSVRATEAFF.

The chain employs TRBV6-5 and TRBJ1-1; maybe TRBD1 (5 bases). The CDR3 has 13 residues. V was clipped by 5 bases and J by 3 bases, with 10 bases between them. Germline V gives CDR1 MNHEY, CDR2 SVGAGI. The CDR3 protein is CASSGRVYTEAFF. The CDR3 DNA reads TGTGCCAGCAGTGGCAGGGTTTACACTGAAGCTTTCTTT.

This rearrangement joins TRBV5-1 to TRBJ2-7; 7 nucleotides line up with TRBD1. Germline lookup yields CDR1 SGHRS and CDR2 YFSETQ. The CDR3 runs 14 residues. V gave up 1 base and J gave up 3 bases; unmatched junction bases: 4. The CDR3 reads CASSLQQGSYEQYF. CDR3 coding DNA: TGCGCCAGCAGCTTGCAACAGGGGAGCTACGAGCAGTACTTC.

This chain links TRBV30 with TRBJ1-1, with D perhaps TRBD1 (6 bases). Germline V gives CDR1 GTSNPN, CDR2 SVGIG (reference sequence). Trimming left V 5 bases short and J 4 bases short, with 14 bases between. CDR3 length: 13 residues. This CDR3 is CAWGRNRATEAFF. DNA of the CDR3: TGTGCCTGGGGGCGAAACAGGGCCACTGAAGCTTTCTTT.

This chain joins TRBV18 and TRBJ2-7; TRBD1 matches at 7 bases. There are 16 residues in the CDR3. CDR1 KGHSH and CDR2 LQKENI come from the germline V gene. J gave up 2 bases and V 4 bases, and 11 bases lay outside the gene matches. The CDR3 loop reads CASSQTTGQLPYEQYF. The CDR3 coding sequence is TGTGCCAGCTCACAAACTACGGGACAGCTACCCTACGAGCAGTACTTC.

With respect to this clone: At one end, the junction sequence differs from germline, possibly due to a read error. The chain employs TRBV7-7 and TRBJ2-5; 11 bases match TRBD2. CDR1 and CDR2 from the germline V gene are SSHAT and FNYEAQ (reference sequence). The length of the CDR3 is 15 residues. The CDR3 sequence is CASSQTGLAEETQYF. CDR3 sequence (DNA): TGTGCTAGCAGCCAAACGGGACTAGCGGAAGAGACCCAGTACTTC. Complete variable domain (other parts from reference TRBV7-7 and TRBJ2-5): GAGVSQSPRYKVTKRGQDVTLRCDPISSHATLYWYQQALGQGPEFLTYFNYEAQPDKSGLPSDRFSAERPEGSISTLTIQRTEQRDSAMYRCASSQTGLAEETQYFGPGTRLLVL.

The J gene is TRBJ2-7, the V gene TRBV6-1; TRBD1 might be the D (5 bases). The CDR3 spans 13 residues. Germline values: CDR1 MNHNS, CDR2 SASEGT. Deletions cut 9 bases from V and 0 bases from J, with 12 bases between. The CDR3 sequence: CASKGPSSYEQYF. The CDR3 DNA reads TGTGCCAGTAAGGGGCCGTCCTCCTACGAGCAGTACTTC.

The gene calls are TRBV6-8 and TRBJ1-1, with D uncertain. The germline V gene has CDR1 MNHGY and CDR2 SAAAGT. V dropped 4 bases and J dropped 6 bases, with 18 bases sitting between them. CDR3 length: 15 residues. The DNA of the CDR3 is TGTGCCAGCAGTTCCCCTCGGGTTCGGATGGCTGAAGCTTTCTTT. Translating gives CASSSPRVRMAEAFF.

CDR3 sequence reads: CAWTKGGLTEAFF. In DNA form, the CDR3 reads TGTGCCTGGACTAAGGGGGGGCTCACTGAAGCTTTCTTT. The genes are TRBV30 and TRBJ1-1; D may be TRBD1 (6 bases). V was shortened by 4 bases and J by 4 bases, with 13 bases between the two germline ends. This CDR3 has 13 amino acids. Germline-derived CDR1 and CDR2 are GTSNPN and SVGIG (reference sequence).

The CDR3, as DNA: TGTGCCAGCAGTCTTACTGGGACAGTATCACAAGAGACCCAGTACTTC. Its protein product is CASSLTGTVSQETQYF. This sequence joins TRBV7-3 and TRBJ2-5, with 7 bases identical to TRBD1. V was clipped by 6 bases and J by 2 bases; unmatched bases: 12. Germline lookup yields CDR1 SGHTA and CDR2 FQGTGA. The length of the CDR3 is 16 residues.

This rearrangement joins TRBV21-1 to TRBJ1-2. TRBV21-1 is an annotated pseudogene. This CDR3 region has 16 residues. This chain's CDR3 is CASRIELFESNYGYTF. The CDR3 nucleotides read TGTGCCAGCAGAATCGAACTCTTCGAGTCTAACTATGGCTACACCTTC.

This chain uses TRBV5-5 with TRBJ2-7; the D gene is possibly TRBD2 (6 bases). There are 14 residues in the CDR3. V was trimmed by 4 bases and J by 2 bases, leaving 13 bases between them. Germline loops: CDR1 SGHKS, CDR2 YYEKEE (reference sequence). The CDR3 sequence: CASSIGLTTYEQYF. The DNA for the CDR3 is TGTGCCAGCAGCATTGGACTAACCACCTACGAGCAGTACTTC.

The chain joins TRBV11-3 to TRBJ2-2; perhaps TRBD2 as D (6 bases). Trimming stripped 6 bases from V and 4 bases from J, with 9 bases between. Germline lookup yields CDR1 SGHNT and CDR2 YENEEA. This CDR3 has 13 residues. CDR3 coding DNA: TGTGCCAGCAGGAGGACTACCACCGGGGAGCTGTTTTTT. Residues: CASRRTTTGELFF.

The chain has TRBV10-1 and TRBJ2-7, with 10 positions matching TRBD2. V gave up 8 bases and J gave up 3 bases; unmatched junction bases: 13. Germline lookup yields CDR1 WNHNN and CDR2 SYGVQD (reference sequence). CDR3 length: 16 amino acids. This chain's CDR3 is CASGPSGSQGVYEQYF. The CDR3 bases are TGCGCCAGCGGTCCTAGCGGGAGCCAAGGAGTCTACGAGCAGTACTTC.

The chain couples TRBV4-1 to TRBJ1-5, with D perhaps matching TRBD1 (5 bases). CDR1 and CDR2 from the germline V gene are MGHRA and YSYEKL. There are 17 residues in the CDR3. Trimming stripped 0 bases from V and 3 bases from J, with 15 bases between. The CDR3 here is CASSQEEQEGYNQPQHF. The CDR3 bases are TGCGCCAGCAGCCAAGAGGAACAGGAAGGGTACAATCAGCCCCAGCATTTT.

CDR3 region: CATRQGAGYGYTF. CDR3 nucleotides: TGTGCCACCCGACAGGGCGCCGGCTATGGCTACACCTTC. This rearrangement joins TRBV6-4 to TRBJ1-2, with 7 bases fitting TRBD1. Germline CDR1 MRHNA, CDR2 SNTAGT. The CDR3 covers 13 residues. V was pared by 10 bases and J by 4 bases, with 9 bases of the junction left unmatched.